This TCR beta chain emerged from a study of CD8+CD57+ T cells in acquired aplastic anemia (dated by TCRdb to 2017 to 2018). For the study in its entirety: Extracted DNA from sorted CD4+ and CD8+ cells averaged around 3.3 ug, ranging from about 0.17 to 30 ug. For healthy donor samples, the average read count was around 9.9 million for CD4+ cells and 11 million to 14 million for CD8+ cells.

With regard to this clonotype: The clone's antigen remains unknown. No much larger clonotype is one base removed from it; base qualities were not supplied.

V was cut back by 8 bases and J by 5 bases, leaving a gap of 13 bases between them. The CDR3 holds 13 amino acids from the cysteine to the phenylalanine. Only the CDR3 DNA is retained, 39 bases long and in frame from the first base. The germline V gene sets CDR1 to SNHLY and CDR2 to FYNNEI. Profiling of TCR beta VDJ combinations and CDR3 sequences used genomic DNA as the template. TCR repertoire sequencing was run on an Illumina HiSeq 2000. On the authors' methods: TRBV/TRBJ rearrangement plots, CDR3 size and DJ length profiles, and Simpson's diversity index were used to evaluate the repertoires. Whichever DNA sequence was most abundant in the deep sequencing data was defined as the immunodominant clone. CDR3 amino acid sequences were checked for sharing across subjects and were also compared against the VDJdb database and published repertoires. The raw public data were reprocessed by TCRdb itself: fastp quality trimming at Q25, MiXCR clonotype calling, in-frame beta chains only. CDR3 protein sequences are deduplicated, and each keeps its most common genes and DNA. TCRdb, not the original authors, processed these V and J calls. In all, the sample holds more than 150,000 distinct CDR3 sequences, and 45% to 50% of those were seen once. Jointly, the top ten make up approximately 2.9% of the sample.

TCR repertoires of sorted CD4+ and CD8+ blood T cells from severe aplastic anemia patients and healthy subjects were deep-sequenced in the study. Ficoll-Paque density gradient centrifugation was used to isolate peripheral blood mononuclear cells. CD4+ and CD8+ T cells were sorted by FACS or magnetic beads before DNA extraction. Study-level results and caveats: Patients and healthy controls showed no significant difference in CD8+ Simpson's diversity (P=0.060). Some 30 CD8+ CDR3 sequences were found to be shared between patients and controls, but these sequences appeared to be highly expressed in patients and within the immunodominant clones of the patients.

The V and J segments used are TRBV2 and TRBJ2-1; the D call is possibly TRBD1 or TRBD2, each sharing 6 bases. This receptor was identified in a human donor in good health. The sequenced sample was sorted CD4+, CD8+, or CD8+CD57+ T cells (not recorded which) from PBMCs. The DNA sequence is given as TGTGCCAGCTCCCCGAGGGGGGACAATGAGCAGTTCTTC. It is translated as CASSPRGDNEQFF.